This TCR beta chain was sequenced for a study of T cells after somatic rescue of genetic block. The assay was immunoSEQ multiplex PCR, and TCRdb's table has in-frame clones only and misses some. The repertoire holds around 14,000 clones, with roughly 71% as singletons. What was sequenced was peripheral blood mononuclear cells (PBMCs). This receptor was identified in a man between 18 and 35 years old.

For the CDR3, the DNA is TGTGCCAGCAGTGAACAGGTGCACTCCTACGAGCAGTACTTC. Its translation is CASSEQVHSYEQYF. The V and J genes are TRBV11-3 and TRBJ2-7; D may be TRBD1 (5 bases). V lost 6 bases, J lost 0 bases, and 12 bases lay in between. CDR1 is SGHNT and CDR2 is YENEEA in the germline V gene. CDR3 length equals 14 residues. The variable domain in full, completed from reference TRBV11-3 and TRBJ2-7, reads EAGVVQSPRYKIIEKKQPVAFWCNPISGHNTLYWYLQNLGQGPELLIRYENEEAVDDSQLPKDRFSAERLKGVDSTLKIQPAELGDSAVYLCASSEQVHSYEQYFGPGTRLTVT.